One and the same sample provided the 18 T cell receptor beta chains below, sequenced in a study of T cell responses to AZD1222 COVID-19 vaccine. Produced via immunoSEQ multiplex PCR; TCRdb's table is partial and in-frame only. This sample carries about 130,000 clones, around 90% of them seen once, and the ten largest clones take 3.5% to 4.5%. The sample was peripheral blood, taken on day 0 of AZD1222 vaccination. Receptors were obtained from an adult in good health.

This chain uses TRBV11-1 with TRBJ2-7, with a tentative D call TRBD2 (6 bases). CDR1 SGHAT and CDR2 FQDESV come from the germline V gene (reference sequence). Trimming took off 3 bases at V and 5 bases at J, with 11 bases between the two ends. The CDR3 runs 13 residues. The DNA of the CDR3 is TGTGCCAGCAGCTTTGGGGGAGGCGACGAGCAGTACTTC. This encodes CASSFGGGDEQYF.

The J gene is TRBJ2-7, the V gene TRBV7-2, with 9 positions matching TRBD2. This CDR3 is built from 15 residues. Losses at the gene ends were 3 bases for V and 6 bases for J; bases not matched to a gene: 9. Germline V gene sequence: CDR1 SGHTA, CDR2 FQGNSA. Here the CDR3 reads CASSFLLAGATEQYF. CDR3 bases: TGTGCCAGCAGCTTTTTATTAGCGGGGGCGACCGAGCAGTACTTC.

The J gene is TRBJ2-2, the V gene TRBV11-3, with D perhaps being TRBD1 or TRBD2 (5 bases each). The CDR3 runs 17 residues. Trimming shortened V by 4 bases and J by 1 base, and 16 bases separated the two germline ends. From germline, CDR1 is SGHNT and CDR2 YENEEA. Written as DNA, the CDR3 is TGTGCCAGCAGCTCATCACCGGGACCGCTGAACACCGGGGAGCTGTTTTTT. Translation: CASSSSPGPLNTGELFF.

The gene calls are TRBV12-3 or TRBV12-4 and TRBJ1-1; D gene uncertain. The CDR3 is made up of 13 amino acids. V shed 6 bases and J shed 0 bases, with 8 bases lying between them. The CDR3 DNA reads TGTGCCAGCAGCCCTAGGGTGAACACTGAAGCTTTCTTT. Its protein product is CASSPRVNTEAFF.

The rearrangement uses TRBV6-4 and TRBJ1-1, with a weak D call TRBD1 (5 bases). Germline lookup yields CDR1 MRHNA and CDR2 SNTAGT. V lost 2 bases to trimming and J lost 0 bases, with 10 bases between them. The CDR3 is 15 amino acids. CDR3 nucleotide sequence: TGTGCCAGCAGTGACGGGGGAGACTTGAACACTGAAGCTTTCTTT. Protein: CASSDGGDLNTEAFF.

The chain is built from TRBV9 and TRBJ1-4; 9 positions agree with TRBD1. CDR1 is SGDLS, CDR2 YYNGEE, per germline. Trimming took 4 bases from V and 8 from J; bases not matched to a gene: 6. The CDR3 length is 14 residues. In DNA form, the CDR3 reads TGTGCCAGCAGCCCCCGACAGGGGGACGAAAAACTGTTTTTT. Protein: CASSPRQGDEKLFF.

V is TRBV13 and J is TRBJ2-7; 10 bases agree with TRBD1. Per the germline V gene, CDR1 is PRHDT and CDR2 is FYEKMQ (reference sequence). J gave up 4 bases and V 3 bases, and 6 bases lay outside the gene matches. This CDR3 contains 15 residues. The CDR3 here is CASSLEGQGFYEQYF. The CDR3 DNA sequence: TGTGCCAGCAGCTTGGAGGGACAGGGGTTTTACGAGCAGTACTTC.

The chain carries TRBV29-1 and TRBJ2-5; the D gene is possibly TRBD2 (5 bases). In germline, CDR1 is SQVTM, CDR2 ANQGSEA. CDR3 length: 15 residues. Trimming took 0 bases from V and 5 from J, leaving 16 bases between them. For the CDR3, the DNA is TGCAGCGTTGAAGAGTACGCCCCCTCGGGGGAGACCCAGTACTTC. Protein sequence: CSVEEYAPSGETQYF. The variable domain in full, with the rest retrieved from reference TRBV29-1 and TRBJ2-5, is SAVISQKPSRDICQRGTSLTIQCQVDSQVTMMFWYRQQPGQSLTLIATANQGSEATYESGFVIDKFPISRPNLTFSTLTVSNMSPEDSSIYLCSVEEYAPSGETQYFGPGTRLLVL.

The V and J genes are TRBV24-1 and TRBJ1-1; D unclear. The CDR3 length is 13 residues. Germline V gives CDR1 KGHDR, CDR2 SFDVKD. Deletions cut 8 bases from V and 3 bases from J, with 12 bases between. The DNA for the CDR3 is TGTGCCACCAAGGAAAGGAGGGACACTGAAGCTTTCTTT. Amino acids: CATKERRDTEAFF.

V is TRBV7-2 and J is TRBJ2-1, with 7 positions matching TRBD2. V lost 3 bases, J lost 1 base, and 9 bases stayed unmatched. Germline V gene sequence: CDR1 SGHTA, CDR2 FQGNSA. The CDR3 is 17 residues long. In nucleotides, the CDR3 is TGTGCCAGCAGCTTGTTCAGAGCGGGGTCGTCCTACAATGAGCAGTTCTTC. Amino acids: CASSLFRAGSSYNEQFF.

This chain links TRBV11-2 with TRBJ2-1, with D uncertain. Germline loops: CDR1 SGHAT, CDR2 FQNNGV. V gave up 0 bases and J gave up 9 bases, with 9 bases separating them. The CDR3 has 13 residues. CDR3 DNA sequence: TGTGCCAGCAGCTTAGAACCCGGTCTTGAGCAGTTCTTC. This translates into CASSLEPGLEQFF.

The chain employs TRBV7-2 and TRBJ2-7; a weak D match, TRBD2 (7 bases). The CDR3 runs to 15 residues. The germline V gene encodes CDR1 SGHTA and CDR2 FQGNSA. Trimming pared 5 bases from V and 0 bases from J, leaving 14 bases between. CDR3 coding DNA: TGTGCCAGCAGCGCGGGGGCCGTCCCCTCCTACGAGCAGTACTTC. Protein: CASSAGAVPSYEQYF.

Here the CDR3 DNA reads TGCGCCAGCAGCCAAGATGTCGCTCTTGAAAAACTGTTTTTT. It encodes CASSQDVALEKLFF. The chain recombines TRBV4-3 with TRBJ1-4; D unresolved. V was shortened by 0 bases and J by 7 bases, with 9 bases between the two germline ends. CDR3 length: 14 amino acids. The germline gives CDR1 LGHNA, CDR2 YSLEER.

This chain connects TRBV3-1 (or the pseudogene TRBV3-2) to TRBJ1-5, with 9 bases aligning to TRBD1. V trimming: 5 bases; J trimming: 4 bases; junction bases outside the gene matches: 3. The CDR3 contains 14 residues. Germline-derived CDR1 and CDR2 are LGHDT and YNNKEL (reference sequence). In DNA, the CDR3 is TGTGCCAGCAGCAGAGACAGGGGGAATCAGCCCCAGCATTTT. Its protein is CASSRDRGNQPQHF.

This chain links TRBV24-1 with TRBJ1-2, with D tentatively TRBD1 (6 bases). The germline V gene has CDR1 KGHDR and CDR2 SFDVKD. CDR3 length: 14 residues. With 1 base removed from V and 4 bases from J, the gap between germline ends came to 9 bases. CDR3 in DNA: TGTGCCACCAGTGATTTCCGGACAGCCTATGGCTACACCTTC. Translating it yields CATSDFRTAYGYTF.

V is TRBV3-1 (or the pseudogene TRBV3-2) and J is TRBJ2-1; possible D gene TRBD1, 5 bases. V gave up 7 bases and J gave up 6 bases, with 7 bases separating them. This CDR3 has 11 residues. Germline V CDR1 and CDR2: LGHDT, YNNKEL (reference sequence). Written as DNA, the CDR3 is TGTGCCAGCAAGGGGATCAATGAGCAGTTCTTC. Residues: CASKGINEQFF.

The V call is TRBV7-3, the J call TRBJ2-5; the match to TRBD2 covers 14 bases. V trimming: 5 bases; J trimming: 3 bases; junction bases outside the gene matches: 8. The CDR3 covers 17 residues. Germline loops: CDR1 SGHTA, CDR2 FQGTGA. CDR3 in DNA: TGTGCCAGCAGCCCTGGACTAGCGGGGGGCCGGGAAGAGACCCAGTACTTC. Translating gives CASSPGLAGGREETQYF.

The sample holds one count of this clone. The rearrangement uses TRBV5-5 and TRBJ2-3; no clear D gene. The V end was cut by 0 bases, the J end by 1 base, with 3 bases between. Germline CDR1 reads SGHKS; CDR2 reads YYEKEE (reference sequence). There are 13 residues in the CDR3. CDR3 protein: CASSLVRTDTQYF. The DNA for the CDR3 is TGTGCCAGCAGCTTGGTCCGCACAGATACGCAGTATTTT.